Listed below are T cell receptor beta chains from one sample, sequenced in a study of PD-L1 blockade in urothelial cancer. Generated by immunoSEQ multiplex PCR, the TCRdb table keeps only in-frame clones and is missing some. The data hold more than 65,000 clones, with about 90% observed a single time. Sample: PBMCs, taken around atezolizumab (anti-PD-L1) treatment. Receptors originate from a woman in her 70s with urothelial cancer. Each CDR3 is given with its conserved first and last residue. A D gene is named only where the DNA matches it firmly. Clone size is not always given. Where it is, it says once, few, many or a class for expanded clones.

TRBD2 | - | TRBJ2-1 | TRBV13 | TGTGCCAGCAGCGTCGGACTAGCGGGGGGGATATTCTCCTACAATGAGCAGTTCTTC | CASSVGLAGGIFSYNEQFF
- | - | TRBJ1-3 | TRBV5-1 | TGCGCCAGCAGCTCCCGACCCGGAGCGGACTCTGGAAACACCATATATTTT | CASSSRPGADSGNTIYF
- | once | TRBJ1-1 | TRBV7-3 | TGTGCCAGCAGCTTAAATGGGCTGAACACTGAAGCTTTCTTT | CASSLNGLNTEAFF
TRBD1 | - | TRBJ2-7 | TRBV5-1 | TGCGCCAGCAGCCCCATGGACAGGGGGGCCCACGAGCAGTACTTC | CASSPMDRGAHEQYF
- | - | TRBJ1-2 | TRBV4-3 | TGCGCCAGCAGCCAAGGTCGGGGTGACTATGGCTACACCTTC | CASSQGRGDYGYTF
TRBD1 | few | TRBJ2-5 | TRBV6-5 | TGTGCCAGCTCGGACAGGGGGCCGGGGGAGACCCAGTACTTC | CASSDRGPGETQYF
- | - | TRBJ2-3 | TRBV9 | TGTGCCAGCAGCGTCGCAGTGGACAGTTGGACAGATACGCAGTATTTT | CASSVAVDSWTDTQYF
- | - | TRBJ2-7 | TRBV30 | TGTGCCTGGCAAGGGAATACGCGGGGGCGACCCCTCTACGAGCAGTACTTC | CAWQGNTRGRPLYEQYF
- | - | TRBJ1-5 | TRBV6-6 | TGTGCCAGCAGCCCTGCAGGGTTTATCAATCAGCCCCAGCATTTT | CASSPAGFINQPQHF
- | - | TRBJ2-7 | TRBV18 | TGTGCCAGCTCACCCCGGGCTGCAGGGATACCCTACGAGCAGTACTTC | CASSPRAAGIPYEQYF
TRBD2 | - | TRBJ2-3 | TRBV30 | TGTGCCTGGGCCGAAGGACTAGCGGGGCCTGATACGCAGTATTTT | CAWAEGLAGPDTQYF
- | - | TRBJ2-5 | TRBV5-6 | TGTGCCAGCAGCTTGGGTCAGGGACTCCAAGAGACCCAGTACTTC | CASSLGQGLQETQYF
TRBD1 | - | TRBJ2-1 | TRBV5-1 | TGCGCCAGCAGCTTGGGGGACAGGGTGAATGAGCAGTTCTTC | CASSLGDRVNEQFF
TRBD1 | few | TRBJ1-2 | TRBV7-9 | TGTGCCAGCAGTTCAGAGACAGGGGGCGGAATTACTGGCTACACCTTC | CASSSETGGGITGYTF
- | - | TRBJ1-4 | TRBV11-2 | TGTGCCAGCAGCTCACTCCGGGGGGCCCATGCAAAACTGTTTTTT | CASSSLRGAHAKLFF
TRBD1 | - | TRBJ2-3 | TRBV11-2 | TGTGCCAGCAGCCGTGGGACAGGGGTCGTCACAGATACGCAGTATTTT | CASSRGTGVVTDTQYF
- | - | TRBJ1-6 | TRBV6-5 | TGTGCCAGCAGTTACTCGCTAGGCCCAACCGAATCACCCCTCCACTTT | CASSYSLGPTESPLHF
- | - | TRBJ2-1 | TRBV7-6 | TGTGCCAGCAGCTTATCAGGGAATGAGCAGTTCTTC | CASSLSGNEQFF
TRBD1 | - | TRBJ2-2 | TRBV27 | TGTGCCAGCAGTTTAACCCGGACAGGGCCGAACACCGGGGAGCTGTTTTTT | CASSLTRTGPNTGELFF
TRBD1 | - | TRBJ1-5 | TRBV15 | TGTGCCACCAGCAGAGATGTGACAGGGGGGCATCAGCCCCAGCATTTT | CATSRDVTGGHQPQHF
- | - | TRBJ1-4 | TRBV7-6 | TGTGCCAGCAGCTTAGGGACATTCCCGGATGAAAAACTGTTTTTT | CASSLGTFPDEKLFF
TRBD1 | - | TRBJ1-2 | TRBV6-1 | TGTGCCAGCAGTGCCCAGGGGGCGGGTGGCTACACCTTC | CASSAQGAGGYTF
TRBD1 | - | TRBJ1-3 | TRBV28 | TGTGCCAGCAGCCCCCCAAGAGGGGGCCAGGCTAATCCCATATATTTT | CASSPPRGGQANPIYF
- | - | TRBJ1-1 | TRBV21-1 | TGTGCCAGCAGCAAATCATTACGCAGGGTCCCTGAAGCTTTCTTT | CASSKSLRRVPEAFF
- | - | TRBJ1-5 | TRBV19 | TGTGCCAGTAAGGAGGGGTGGCAGCCCCAGCATTTT | CASKEGWQPQHF
TRBD2 | - | TRBJ2-7 | TRBV15 | TGTGCCACCAGCAGAGAGGCGGGAGTCGCCTACGAGCAGTACTTC | CATSREAGVAYEQYF
- | - | TRBJ1-5 | TRBV16 | TGTGCCAGCAGCCCCGGGACTCCGGTCGTTCAGCCCCAGCATTTT | CASSPGTPVVQPQHF
TRBD2 | - | TRBJ2-3 | TRBV6-6 | TGTGCCAGCAGCCTGACTAGCGGGGCCACAGATACGCAGTATTTT | CASSLTSGATDTQYF
TRBD2 | - | TRBJ2-1 | TRBV4-3 | TGCGCCAGCAGCCAAGATAGCGGGCAGTATAGCACGAGAAATGAGCAGTTCTTC | CASSQDSGQYSTRNEQFF
TRBD1 | - | TRBJ1-3 | TRBV5-1 | TGCGCCAGCAGCTCTCTTGGGACAGGGCTCTCTGGAAACACCATATATTTT | CASSSLGTGLSGNTIYF
- | - | TRBJ2-5 | TRBV7-2 | TGTGCCAGCAGCACCGATTTACGGGGGGCAGGGGAGACCCAGTACTTC | CASSTDLRGAGETQYF
- | - | TRBJ1-2 | TRBV6-5 | TGTGCCAGCAGTTACTTGGCAGACTATGGCTACACCTTC | CASSYLADYGYTF
- | - | TRBJ2-1 | TRBV9 | TGTGCCAGCAGCGTTAGGGGACAGGGGGAACCTTCACTAGCGGGAAAAGTATCCTACAATGAGCAGTTCTTC | CASSVRGQGEPSLAGKVSYNEQFF
TRBD2 | - | TRBJ2-7 | TRBV28 | TGTGCCAGCAGACCTCTAGCGGGATACGAGCAGTACTTC | CASRPLAGYEQYF
- | - | TRBJ2-7 | TRBV28 | TGTGCCAGCAGTTTGACCTCCAGGGCACACGAGCAGTACTTC | CASSLTSRAHEQYF
- | - | TRBJ2-7 | TRBV30 | TGTGCCTGGTCAAACCGGTACGAGCAGTACTTC | CAWSNRYEQYF
- | - | TRBJ2-2 | TRBV5-1 | TGCGCCAGCAGCTTGGAGGGAGCCGCGAACACCGGGGAGCTGTTTTTT | CASSLEGAANTGELFF
- | once | TRBJ2-5 | TRBV25-1 | TGTGCCAGCAACCGCGGGTGGCAAGAGACCCAGTACTTC | CASNRGWQETQYF
TRBD1 | - | TRBJ1-2 | TRBV6-6 | TGTGCCAGCAGTCCGAACCCGGACAGGGGCAACTATGGCTACACCTTC | CASSPNPDRGNYGYTF
- | - | TRBJ2-1 | TRBV6-5 | TGTGCCAGCAGACCCGAGACTAGACCGAATGAGCAGTTCTTC | CASRPETRPNEQFF
- | - | TRBJ2-5 | TRBV5-8 | TGTGCCAGCAGCTTGGAACGGGGGGCCCAAGAGACCCAGTACTTC | CASSLERGAQETQYF
TRBD1 | - | TRBJ2-7 | TRBV27 | TGTGCCAGCAAGGGACAGGGCTACGAGCAGTACTTC | CASKGQGYEQYF
TRBD2 | - | TRBJ2-1 | TRBV6-1 | TGTGCCAGCAGTGAAAGGTCCCCCGGGACTAGTTCTCACAATGAGCAGTTCTTC | CASSERSPGTSSHNEQFF
- | - | TRBJ2-6 | TRBV27 | TGTGCCAGCAAGCTGATCTCTGGGGCCAACGTCCTGACTTTC | CASKLISGANVLTF
TRBD1 | - | TRBJ1-2 | TRBV5-1 | TGCGCCAGCCGGACAGGAAACTATGGCTACACCTTC | CASRTGNYGYTF
- | - | TRBJ2-2 | TRBV27 | TGTGCCAGCAGTTTAACCGACAGTTACACCGGGGAGCTGTTTTTT | CASSLTDSYTGELFF
TRBD2 | - | TRBJ2-7 | TRBV4-3 | TGCGCCAGCAGCCGAGACCTAGGGACTAGCGGGTACTACGAGCAGTACTTC | CASSRDLGTSGYYEQYF
TRBD1 | once | TRBJ2-7 | TRBV2 | TGTGCCAGCCGGAGGGACAGGACAAGGTCCTACGAGCAGTACTTC | CASRRDRTRSYEQYF